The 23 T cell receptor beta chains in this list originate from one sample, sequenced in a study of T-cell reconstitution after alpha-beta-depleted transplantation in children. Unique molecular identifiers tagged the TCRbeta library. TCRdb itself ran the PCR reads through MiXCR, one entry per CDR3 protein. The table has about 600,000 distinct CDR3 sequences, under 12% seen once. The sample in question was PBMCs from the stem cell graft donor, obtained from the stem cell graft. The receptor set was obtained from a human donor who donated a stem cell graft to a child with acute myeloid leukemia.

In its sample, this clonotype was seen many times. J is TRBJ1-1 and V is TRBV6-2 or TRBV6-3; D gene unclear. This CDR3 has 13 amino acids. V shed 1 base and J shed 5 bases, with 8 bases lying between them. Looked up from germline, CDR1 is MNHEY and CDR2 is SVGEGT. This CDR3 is CASSYLEGTEAFF. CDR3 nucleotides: TGTGCCAGCAGTTACTTAGAAGGAACTGAAGCTTTCTTT.

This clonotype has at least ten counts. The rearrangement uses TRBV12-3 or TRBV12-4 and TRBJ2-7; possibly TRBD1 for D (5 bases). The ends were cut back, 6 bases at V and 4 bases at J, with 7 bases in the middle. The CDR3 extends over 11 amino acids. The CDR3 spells CASSRQYEQYF. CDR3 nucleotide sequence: TGTGCCAGCAGCCGACAGTACGAGCAGTACTTC.

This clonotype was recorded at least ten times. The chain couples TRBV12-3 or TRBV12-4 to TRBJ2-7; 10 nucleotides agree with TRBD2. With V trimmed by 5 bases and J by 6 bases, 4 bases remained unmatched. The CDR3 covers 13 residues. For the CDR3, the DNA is TGTGCCAGCAGTCCCAGCGGGAGGGGCGAGCAGTACTTC. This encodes CASSPSGRGEQYF.

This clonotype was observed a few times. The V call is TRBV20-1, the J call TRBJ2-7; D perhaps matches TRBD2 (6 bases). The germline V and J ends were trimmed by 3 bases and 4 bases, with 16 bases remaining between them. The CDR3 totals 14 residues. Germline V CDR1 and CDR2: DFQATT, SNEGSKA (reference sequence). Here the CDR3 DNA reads TGCAGTGCTAGGGGTCCGGTAGCGGTATACGAGCAGTACTTC. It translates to CSARGPVAVYEQYF.

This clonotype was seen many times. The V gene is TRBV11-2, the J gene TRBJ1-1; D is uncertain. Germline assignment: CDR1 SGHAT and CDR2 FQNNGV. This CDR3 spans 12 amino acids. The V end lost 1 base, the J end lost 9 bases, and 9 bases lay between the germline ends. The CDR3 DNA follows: TGTGCCAGCAGCTTAGGGAATGGGAAAGCTTTCTTT. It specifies CASSLGNGKAFF.

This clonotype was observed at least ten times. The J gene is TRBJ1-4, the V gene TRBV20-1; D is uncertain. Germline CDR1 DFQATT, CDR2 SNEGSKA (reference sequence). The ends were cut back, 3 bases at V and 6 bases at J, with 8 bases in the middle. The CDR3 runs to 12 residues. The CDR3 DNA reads TGCAGTGCTAGGGGTAGGGATGAAAAACTGTTTTTT. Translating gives CSARGRDEKLFF.

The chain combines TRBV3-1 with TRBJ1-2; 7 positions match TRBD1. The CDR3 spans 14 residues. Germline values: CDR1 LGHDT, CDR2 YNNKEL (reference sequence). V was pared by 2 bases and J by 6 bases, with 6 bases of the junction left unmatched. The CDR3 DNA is TGTGCCAGCAGCCAACTAGGGGGCGAGGATGGCTACACCTTC. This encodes CASSQLGGEDGYTF.

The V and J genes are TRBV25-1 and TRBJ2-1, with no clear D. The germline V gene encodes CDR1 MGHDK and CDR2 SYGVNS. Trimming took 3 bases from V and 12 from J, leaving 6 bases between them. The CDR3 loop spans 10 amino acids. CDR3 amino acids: CASSDGAQFF. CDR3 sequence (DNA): TGTGCCAGCAGTGACGGCGCGCAGTTCTTC.

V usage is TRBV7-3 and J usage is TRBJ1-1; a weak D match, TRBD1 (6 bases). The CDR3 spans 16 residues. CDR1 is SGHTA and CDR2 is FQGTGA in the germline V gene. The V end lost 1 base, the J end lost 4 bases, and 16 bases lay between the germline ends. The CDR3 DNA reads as TGTGCCAGCAGCTTAATTGCCCTACAGGGAGCCACTGAAGCTTTCTTT. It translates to CASSLIALQGATEAFF.

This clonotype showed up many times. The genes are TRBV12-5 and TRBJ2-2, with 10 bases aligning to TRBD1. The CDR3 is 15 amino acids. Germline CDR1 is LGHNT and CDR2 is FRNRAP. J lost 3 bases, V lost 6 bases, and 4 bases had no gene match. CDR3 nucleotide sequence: TGTGCTAGTGGCTCCGGGACAGGGGACACCGGGGAGCTGTTTTTT. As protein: CASGSGTGDTGELFF.

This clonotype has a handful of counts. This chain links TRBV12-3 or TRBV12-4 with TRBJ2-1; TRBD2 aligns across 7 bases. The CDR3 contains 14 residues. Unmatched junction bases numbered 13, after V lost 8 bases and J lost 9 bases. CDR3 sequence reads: CASGKDTAGVEQFF. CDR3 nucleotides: TGTGCCAGCGGGAAAGATACGGCGGGAGTTGAGCAGTTCTTC.

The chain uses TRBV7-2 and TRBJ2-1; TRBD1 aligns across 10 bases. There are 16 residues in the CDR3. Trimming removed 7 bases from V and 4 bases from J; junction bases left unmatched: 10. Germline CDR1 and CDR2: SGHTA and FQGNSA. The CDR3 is CASTRQGAKVYNEQFF. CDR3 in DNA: TGTGCCAGCACAAGACAGGGGGCGAAGGTTTACAATGAGCAGTTCTTC. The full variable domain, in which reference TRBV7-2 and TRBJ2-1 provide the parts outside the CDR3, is GAGVSQSPSNKVTEKGKDVELRCDPISGHTALYWYRQSLGQGLEFLIYFQGNSAPDKSGLPSDRFSAERTGGSVSTLTIQRTQQEDSAVYLCASTRQGAKVYNEQFFGPGTRLTVL.

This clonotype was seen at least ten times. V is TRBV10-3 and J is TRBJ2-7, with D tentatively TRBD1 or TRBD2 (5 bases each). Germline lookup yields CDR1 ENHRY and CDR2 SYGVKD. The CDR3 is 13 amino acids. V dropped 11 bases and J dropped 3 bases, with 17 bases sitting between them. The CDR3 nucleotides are TGTGCCGTCCTCGACGGGGACCTCTACGAGCAGTACTTC. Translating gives CAVLDGDLYEQYF.

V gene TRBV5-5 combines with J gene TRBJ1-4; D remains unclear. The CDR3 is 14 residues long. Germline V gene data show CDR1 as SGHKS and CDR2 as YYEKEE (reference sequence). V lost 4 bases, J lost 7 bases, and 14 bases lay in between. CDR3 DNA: TGTGCCAGCAGCCCGGGATTGTGGCGTGAAAAACTGTTTTTT. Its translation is CASSPGLWREKLFF.

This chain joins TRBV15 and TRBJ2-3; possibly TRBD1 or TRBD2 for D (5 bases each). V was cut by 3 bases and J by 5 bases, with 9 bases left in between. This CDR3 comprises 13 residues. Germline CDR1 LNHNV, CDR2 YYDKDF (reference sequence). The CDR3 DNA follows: TGTGCCACCAGCAGGAGGGGTCAAGATACGCAGTATTTT. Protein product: CATSRRGQDTQYF. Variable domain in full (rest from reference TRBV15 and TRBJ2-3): DAMVIQNPRYQVTQFGKPVTLSCSQTLNHNVMYWYQQKSSQAPKLLFHYYDKDFNNEADTPDNFQSRRPNTSFCFLDIRSPGLGDTAMYLCATSRRGQDTQYFGPGTRLTVL.

CDR3 DNA sequence: TGTGCCAGCAGTCTTGACAGCGAGATTGGTGCTTTCTTT. This codes for CASSLDSEIGAFF. The chain combines TRBV12-3 or TRBV12-4 with TRBJ1-1, with a tentative D call TRBD1 (5 bases). With 5 bases removed from V and 11 bases from J, the gap between germline ends came to 18 bases. The CDR3 is 13 residues long.

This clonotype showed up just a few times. DNA for the CDR3: TGTGCCAGCAGCTTAGAGATGGGCGGGCGGGTCAAAGAGACCCAGTACTTC. It translates to CASSLEMGGRVKETQYF. The V gene is TRBV11-2, the J gene TRBJ2-5, with D possibly being TRBD2 (5 bases). Germline V gene lookup returns CDR1 SGHAT and CDR2 FQNNGV. The CDR3 is made up of 17 amino acids. V was clipped by 0 bases and J by 3 bases, with 17 bases between them.

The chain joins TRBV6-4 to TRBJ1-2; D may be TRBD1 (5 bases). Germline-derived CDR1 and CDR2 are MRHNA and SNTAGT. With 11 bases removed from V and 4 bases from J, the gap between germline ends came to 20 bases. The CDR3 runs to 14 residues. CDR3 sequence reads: CAFCLNAGGYGYTF. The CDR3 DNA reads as TGTGCCTTCTGTCTAAATGCGGGGGGCTATGGCTACACCTTC.

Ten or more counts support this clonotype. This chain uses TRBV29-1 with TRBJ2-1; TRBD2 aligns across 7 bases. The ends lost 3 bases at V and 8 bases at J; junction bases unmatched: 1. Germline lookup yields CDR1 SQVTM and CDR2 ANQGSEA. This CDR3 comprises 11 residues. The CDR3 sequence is CSVEGGDEQFF. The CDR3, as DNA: TGCAGCGTTGAGGGAGGGGATGAGCAGTTCTTC.

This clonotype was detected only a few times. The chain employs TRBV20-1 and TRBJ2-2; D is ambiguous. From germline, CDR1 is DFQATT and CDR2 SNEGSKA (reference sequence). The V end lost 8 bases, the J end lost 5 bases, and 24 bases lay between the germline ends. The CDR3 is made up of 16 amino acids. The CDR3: CSTLVPTTQKTGELFF. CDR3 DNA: TGCAGTACCCTAGTTCCAACCACTCAGAAGACCGGGGAGCTGTTTTTT.

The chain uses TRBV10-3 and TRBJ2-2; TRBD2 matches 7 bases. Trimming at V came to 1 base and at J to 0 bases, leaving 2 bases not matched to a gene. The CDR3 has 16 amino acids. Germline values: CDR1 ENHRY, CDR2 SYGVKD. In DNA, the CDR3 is TGTGCCATCAGTGAGTGGGGGAGGGCGAACACCGGGGAGCTGTTTTTT. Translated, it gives CAISEWGRANTGELFF.

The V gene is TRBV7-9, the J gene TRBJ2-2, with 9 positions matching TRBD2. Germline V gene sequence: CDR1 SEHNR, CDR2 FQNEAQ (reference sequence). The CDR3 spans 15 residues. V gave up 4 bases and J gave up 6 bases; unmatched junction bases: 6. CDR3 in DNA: TGTGCCAGCAGCTCCGTAGCGGGAGAATCCGGGGAGCTGTTTTTT. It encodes CASSSVAGESGELFF.

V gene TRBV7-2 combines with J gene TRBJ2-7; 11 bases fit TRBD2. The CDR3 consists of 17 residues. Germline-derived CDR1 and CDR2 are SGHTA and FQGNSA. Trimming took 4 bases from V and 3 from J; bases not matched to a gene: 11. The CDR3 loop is CASSSSSTSGTRYEQYF. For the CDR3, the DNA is TGTGCCAGCAGCTCGTCGTCGACTAGCGGGACCCGCTACGAGCAGTACTTC. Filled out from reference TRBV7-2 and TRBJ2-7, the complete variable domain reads GAGVSQSPSNKVTEKGKDVELRCDPISGHTALYWYRQSLGQGLEFLIYFQGNSAPDKSGLPSDRFSAERTGGSVSTLTIQRTQQEDSAVYLCASSSSSTSGTRYEQYFGPGTRLTVT.